The clone carrying this TCR beta chain was picked up a small number of times. In the authors' methods: It was from reference gene primer amplification that nucleated cell counts were estimated. Using immunoSEQ multiplex PCR, the repertoire was profiled, and TCRdb retains in-frame clones only, with some absent. The D gene and trimming were derived from the DNA, and the V and J assignments and clone size from that table. The data contain 140,000 or so clones, over 70% of them singletons. The data stem from a study of blood T cell repertoires in COVID-19. Across the study: The cDNA or gDNA used as material had been derived from T cells, B-cell-depleted T cells, or PBMCs.

This TCR came from a man over 45 who had recovered from COVID-19. Sequenced sample: peripheral blood.

The CDR3 nucleotides are TGTGCCAGCAGCTTTCAGGGGGCTTTTGGCTACACCTTC. Amino acids: CASSFQGAFGYTF. V is TRBV7-2 and J is TRBJ1-2; 8 positions match TRBD1. The CDR3 is 13 amino acids. V was pared by 3 bases and J by 7 bases, with 4 bases of the junction left unmatched. Germline CDR1 SGHTA, CDR2 FQGNSA.